This T cell receptor (beta chain) was found in a study of cytomegalovirus exposure and HLA in healthy donors. Study-wide points: Per a later analysis, under 20,000 TCR beta sequences showed association with HLA alleles at 0.05 false discovery rate. A list of around 160 TCR beta chains associated with cytomegalovirus was given. Most of the TCR beta V segments (in an earlier analysis) were productive either about 90% or about 30% of the time.

V lost 6 bases, J lost 7 bases, and 11 bases stayed unmatched. This CDR3 contains 15 residues. CDR1 and CDR2 from the germline V gene are MNHEY and SVGAGI. The PCR used 60 Vbeta and 13 Jbeta primers. Original processing methods: Counted up in a later analysis, unique TCR beta chains came to roughly 80 million, with around 12 million shared. Sequencing was performed with immunoSEQ multiplex PCR; in TCRdb, only in-frame clones are kept and a portion is missing. V and J calls and clone size are as listed in that table; D and trimming were resolved from the DNA. The sample comprises roughly 120,000 clones, 55% to 75% of which are singletons, and 1.6% rests with the top ten. For this clone: Its antigen is currently unknown.

Sequencing was done on a sample of PBMCs. The receptor was derived from a man younger than 40 in good health and CMV-seropositive. The J gene is TRBJ2-1, the V gene TRBV6-5; 8 bases fit TRBD2. The CDR3 DNA reads as TGTGCCAGCAGGACTAATCGAGCGGGAGTAAATGAGCAGTTCTTC. Translation: CASRTNRAGVNEQFF.